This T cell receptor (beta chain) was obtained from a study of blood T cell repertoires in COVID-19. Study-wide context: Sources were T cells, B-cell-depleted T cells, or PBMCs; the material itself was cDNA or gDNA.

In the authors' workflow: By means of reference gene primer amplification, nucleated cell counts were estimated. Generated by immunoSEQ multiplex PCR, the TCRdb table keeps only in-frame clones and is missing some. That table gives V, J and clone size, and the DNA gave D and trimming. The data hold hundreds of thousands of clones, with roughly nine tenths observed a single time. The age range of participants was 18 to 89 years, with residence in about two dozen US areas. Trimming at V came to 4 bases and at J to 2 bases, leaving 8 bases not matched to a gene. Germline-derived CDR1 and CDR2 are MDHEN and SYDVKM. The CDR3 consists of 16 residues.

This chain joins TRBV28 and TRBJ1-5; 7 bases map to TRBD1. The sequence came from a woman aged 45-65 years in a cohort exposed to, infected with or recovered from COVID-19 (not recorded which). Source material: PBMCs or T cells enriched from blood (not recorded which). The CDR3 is CASSWVKGAGNQPQHF. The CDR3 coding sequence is TGTGCCAGCAGTTGGGTGAAGGGGGCGGGCAATCAGCCCCAGCATTTT.